Listed here are 8 T cell receptor beta chains from one sample, sequenced in a study of T cells in Graves' hyperthyroidism and ophthalmopathy. From RNA transcripts, TCR beta CDR3 regions were amplified. HTBI primers were employed in a first-round RT-PCR of the TCR CDR3. TCRdb re-derived calls from the multiplex PCR reads in MiXCR, one entry per CDR3 protein. The sample carries over 200,000 distinct CDR3 sequences, approximately 20% recorded once. The sequenced material came from blood. These receptors originate from a man aged 35-49 years with Graves' hyperthyroidism.

The chain employs TRBV20-1 and TRBJ2-1; 12 nucleotides match TRBD1. V shed 3 bases, J shed 9 bases, and the junction held 3 bases outside the gene matches. The germline CDR1 and CDR2 sequences are DFQATT and SNEGSKA (reference sequence). The CDR3 runs to 13 residues. DNA for the CDR3: TGCAGTGCTAGTGGGACAGGGGGCCTTGAGCAGTTCTTC. This codes for CSASGTGGLEQFF.

This clonotype was seen ten or more times. This sequence joins TRBV9 and TRBJ1-2; D may be TRBD1 (6 bases). The CDR3 contains 15 residues. V gave up 0 bases and J gave up 2 bases, with 11 bases separating them. From germline, CDR1 is SGDLS and CDR2 YYNGEE. This CDR3 reads CASSVGTATNYGYTF. The CDR3 nucleotides are TGTGCCAGCAGCGTAGGGACAGCAACAAACTATGGCTACACCTTC.

This clonotype has a count of ten or more. The gene calls are TRBV20-1 and TRBJ2-1; 8 positions agree with TRBD1. The CDR3 sequence is 17 residues long. Germline-derived CDR1 and CDR2 are DFQATT and SNEGSKA (reference sequence). V dropped 0 bases and J dropped 7; count of bases not matched to a gene: 14. CDR3 loop: CSARDRIGRGRKNEQFF. Here the CDR3 DNA reads TGCAGTGCTAGAGATAGGATTGGCAGGGGGCGCAAGAATGAGCAGTTCTTC.

This rearrangement joins TRBV30 to TRBJ1-1; possibly TRBD1 for D (6 bases). There are 14 residues in the CDR3. In germline, CDR1 is GTSNPN, CDR2 SVGIG (reference sequence). V gave up 1 base and J gave up 2 bases, with 11 bases separating them. Here the CDR3 reads CAWSGGGGNTEAFF. CDR3 DNA: TGTGCCTGGAGTGGTGGGGGCGGAAACACTGAAGCTTTCTTT. Combining the CDR3 with reference TRBV30 and TRBJ1-1 gives the whole variable domain SQTIHQWPATLVQPVGSPLSLECTVEGTSNPNLYWYRQAAGRGLQLLFYSVGIGQISSEVPQNLSASRPQDRQFILSSKKLLLSDSGFYLCAWSGGGGNTEAFFGQGTRLTVV.

This clonotype was observed a handful of times. The chain employs TRBV29-1 and TRBJ1-1; D is unresolved. Germline assignment: CDR1 SQVTM and CDR2 ANQGSEA. The CDR3 sequence is 11 residues long. Trimming took 6 bases from V and 7 from J, leaving 12 bases between them. DNA of the CDR3: TGCAGCGTGACCACCCGGATTGAAGCTTTCTTT. It specifies CSVTTRIEAFF.

In its sample, this clonotype was seen many times. The chain is built from TRBV7-9 and TRBJ2-3; 12 nucleotides line up with TRBD1. The junction had 6 bases not matched to a gene; V was cut back by 4 bases and J by 4 bases. Germline lookup yields CDR1 SEHNR and CDR2 FQNEAQ (reference sequence). CDR3 length: 16 amino acids. The CDR3 DNA is TGTGCCAGCAGCTCGCTAGGGACAGGGGGCCCAGATACGCAGTATTTT. It is translated as CASSSLGTGGPDTQYF. Combining the CDR3 with reference TRBV7-9 and TRBJ2-3 gives the whole variable domain DTGVSQNPRHKITKRGQNVTFRCDPISEHNRLYWYRQTLGQGPEFLTYFQNEAQLEKSRLLSDRFSAERPKGSFSTLEIQRTEQGDSAMYLCASSSLGTGGPDTQYFGPGTRLTVL.

The sample holds many counts of this clonotype. CDR3 residues: CASSLWPVDRVGSPDQPQHF. CDR3 coding DNA: TGTGCCAGCAGTTTATGGCCCGTGGACAGGGTAGGAAGCCCTGATCAGCCCCAGCATTTT. The chain recombines TRBV28 with TRBJ1-5, with 8 nucleotides matching TRBD1. This CDR3 is 20 amino acids long. Germline CDR1 reads MDHEN; CDR2 reads SYDVKM. J gave up 5 bases and V 0 bases, and 18 bases lay outside the gene matches.

Ten or more counts support this clonotype. V gene TRBV7-2 combines with J gene TRBJ2-1; 7 nucleotides line up with TRBD1. V shed 4 bases, J shed 4 bases, and the junction held 1 base outside the gene matches. CDR1 SGHTA and CDR2 FQGNSA come from the germline V gene. This CDR3 has 13 residues. The CDR3 sequence: CASSSGQYNEQFF. CDR3 DNA sequence: TGTGCCAGCAGCTCGGGACAGTACAATGAGCAGTTCTTC.